This T cell receptor beta chain was sequenced in a study of early T cells in non-severe SARS-CoV-2 infection. TCRdb re-called the 5' RACE reads through MiXCR, storing one row per CDR3 protein. This sample carries tens of thousands of distinct CDR3 sequences, around 9.6% of them seen once, and the ten largest clones take approximately 4.9%. Trimming took 2 bases from V and 3 from J, leaving 5 bases between them. The CDR3 totals 14 residues. Per the germline V gene, CDR1 is WNHNN and CDR2 is SYGVQD (reference sequence). The sequence was collected from an adult who was a healthcare worker with PCR-confirmed SARS-CoV-2 infection or an uninfected control (not recorded which). Sequencing was performed on whole blood, taken at baseline. This rearrangement joins TRBV10-1 to TRBJ2-6; D remains ambiguous. DNA of the CDR3: TGCGCCAGCAGTGAGGGCGGTGGGGCCAACGTCCTGACTTTC. It is translated as CASSEGGGANVLTF.